The next 20 T cell receptor beta chains were all read from a single sample in a study of cytomegalovirus exposure and HLA in healthy donors. Amplification used 60 Vbeta primers and 13 Jbeta primers. The table came from immunoSEQ multiplex PCR; TCRdb's copy has only in-frame clones and leaves some out. The sample lists about 170,000 clones; around 68% were seen once. The sequenced sample was PBMCs. The receptor set was obtained from a man in his forties or fifties in good health and CMV-seronegative.

A few counts support this clone. This chain joins TRBV19 and TRBJ2-2; D is unresolved. This CDR3 region has 12 residues. CDR1 and CDR2 (germline): LNHDA, SQIVND (reference sequence). Between the trimmed V and J ends, which lost 6 bases and 6 bases, there was a span of 8 bases. CDR3: CASSVGAGELFF. The CDR3 DNA sequence: TGTGCCAGTAGCGTCGGAGCCGGGGAGCTGTTTTTT.

V usage is TRBV30 and J usage is TRBJ2-3, with 7 positions matching TRBD2. The CDR3 runs 15 residues. Unmatched junction bases numbered 7, after V lost 2 bases and J lost 2 bases. Germline assignment: CDR1 GTSNPN and CDR2 SVGIG (reference sequence). The CDR3 protein is CAWSRASGYTDTQYF. CDR3 nucleotides: TGTGCCTGGAGTCGGGCTAGCGGTTACACAGATACGCAGTATTTT.

The rearrangement links TRBV9 to TRBJ1-4; weak D call: TRBD1 (6 bases). CDR3 length equals 14 residues. The V gene lost 4 bases and the J gene lost 3 bases, with 10 bases spanning the gap. CDR1 SGDLS and CDR2 YYNGEE come from the germline V gene. CDR3 sequence: CASSPRTANEKLFF. CDR3 DNA sequence: TGTGCCAGCAGCCCCCGGACAGCTAATGAAAAACTGTTTTTT.

The chain is built from TRBV25-1 and TRBJ1-2; 12 nucleotides line up with TRBD1. Germline assignment: CDR1 MGHDK and CDR2 SYGVNS. The CDR3 is 14 amino acids. With 6 bases clipped from V and 7 bases from J, the junction kept 6 bases outside the gene matches. The CDR3 sequence is CASRRDRGQGGYTF. In nucleotides, the CDR3 is TGTGCCAGCAGGAGGGACAGGGGGCAGGGTGGCTACACCTTC.

The chain couples TRBV7-9 to TRBJ1-2, with unresolved D. The CDR3 has 17 residues. Between the trimmed V and J ends, which lost 4 bases and 3 bases, there was a span of 21 bases. Germline V gene sequence: CDR1 SEHNR, CDR2 FQNEAQ (reference sequence). CDR3 coding DNA: TGTGCCAGCAGCTGGACGACCGTGGAGGGAAAGGACTATGGCTACACCTTC. Amino acid sequence: CASSWTTVEGKDYGYTF.

This chain connects TRBV9 to TRBJ2-1; D remains unclear. V lost 0 bases and J 6 bases, leaving 7 bases between the germline ends. Germline-derived CDR1 and CDR2 are SGDLS and YYNGEE. The CDR3 covers 13 residues. The CDR3 loop reads CASSVDWLNEQFF. In DNA, the CDR3 is TGTGCCAGCAGCGTAGATTGGCTCAATGAGCAGTTCTTC.

The rearrangement links TRBV5-5 to TRBJ2-7, with D possibly TRBD2 on 6 matching bases. The CDR3 runs to 13 residues. Germline values: CDR1 SGHKS, CDR2 YYEKEE (reference sequence). V shed 7 bases and J shed 4 bases, with 15 bases lying between them. CDR3: CASRLDPVYEQYF. The CDR3, as DNA: TGTGCCAGCCGACTAGATCCCGTTTACGAGCAGTACTTC.

Turning to this clone: One end of the junction fails to match germline, which may point to a read error. The chain joins TRBV7-9 to TRBJ2-1; 10 bases are a match to TRBD2. In germline, CDR1 is SEHNR, CDR2 FQNEAQ (reference sequence). There are 13 residues in the CDR3. This CDR3 is CSSSLAGGQDQFF. CDR3 nucleotide sequence: TGTTCCAGCAGCTTAGCGGGGGGACAGGATCAGTTCTTC.

This clone was recorded a few times. The chain joins TRBV9 to TRBJ1-4; D is unclear. In germline, CDR1 is SGDLS, CDR2 YYNGEE. The CDR3 has 15 residues. Trimming left V 0 bases short and J 2 bases short, with 8 bases between. CDR3 sequence reads: CASSVGGLTNEKLFF. The CDR3 bases are TGTGCCAGCAGCGTAGGAGGGTTGACTAATGAAAAACTGTTTTTT. The full variable domain, completed using reference TRBV9 and TRBJ1-4, is DSGVTQTPKHLITATGQRVTLRCSPRSGDLSVYWYQQSLDQGLQFLIQYYNGEERAKGNILERFSAQQFPDLHSELNLSSLELGDSALYFCASSVGGLTNEKLFFGSGTQLSVL.

The chain links TRBV28 to TRBJ2-3; TRBD2 might be the D (7 bases). Germline V lookup: CDR1 MDHEN, CDR2 SYDVKM. This CDR3 contains 15 residues. Trimming shortened V by 4 bases and J by 3 bases, and 14 bases separated the two germline ends. The CDR3 is CASSWIGGPTDTQYF. CDR3 nucleotide sequence: TGTGCCAGCAGTTGGATCGGGGGGCCGACAGATACGCAGTATTTT.

The chain links TRBV7-2 to TRBJ2-7, with D possibly matching TRBD2 (6 bases). Germline V CDR1 and CDR2: SGHTA, FQGNSA. The CDR3 runs to 14 residues. V lost 1 base, J lost 5 bases, and 12 bases lay in between. Here the CDR3 DNA reads TGTGCCAGCAGCTTAGTGCGGACTAAGGACGAGCAGTACTTC. Its protein is CASSLVRTKDEQYF. The variable domain in full, with the rest retrieved from reference TRBV7-2 and TRBJ2-7, is GAGVSQSPSNKVTEKGKDVELRCDPISGHTALYWYRQSLGQGLEFLIYFQGNSAPDKSGLPSDRFSAERTGGSVSTLTIQRTQQEDSAVYLCASSLVRTKDEQYFGPGTRLTVT.

The V and J genes are TRBV29-1 and TRBJ2-1, with 10 nucleotides matching TRBD2. CDR1 is SQVTM and CDR2 is ANQGSEA in the germline V gene. Trimming took 4 bases from V and 0 from J; bases not matched to a gene: 3. The CDR3 has 15 amino acids. CDR3 sequence (DNA): TGCAGCGTTGCGGCTAGCGGGAGCTCCTACAATGAGCAGTTCTTC. It is translated as CSVAASGSSYNEQFF.

The CDR3 region has the DNA TGTGCCAGCAGTTTAAGAAATCTAGCGGGACTGGTCCAAGAGACCCAGTACTTC. Its translation is CASSLRNLAGLVQETQYF. The chain combines TRBV27 with TRBJ2-5; 9 bases are a match to TRBD2. Germline V CDR1 and CDR2: MNHEY, SMNVEV (reference sequence). The ends lost 2 bases at V and 1 base at J; junction bases unmatched: 11. CDR3 length: 18 amino acids.

The rearrangement uses TRBV4-1 and TRBJ2-1; TRBD2 might be the D (6 bases). The CDR3 spans 14 residues. V dropped 3 bases and J dropped 5 bases, with 11 bases sitting between them. CDR1 and CDR2 (germline): MGHRA, YSYEKL. The CDR3 spells CASSQGRSDNEQFF. Written as DNA, the CDR3 is TGCGCCAGCAGCCAGGGGAGGAGTGACAATGAGCAGTTCTTC.

This clone was found a few times. The chain couples TRBV6-6 to TRBJ1-2; D gene uncertain. CDR3 length: 15 amino acids. CDR1 is MNHNY and CDR2 is SVGAGI in the germline V gene (reference sequence). Trimming removed 0 bases at V and 0 bases at J, with 8 bases between. Here the CDR3 reads CASSYSRGTNYGYTF. In DNA form, the CDR3 reads TGTGCCAGCAGTTACTCGAGAGGGACTAACTATGGCTACACCTTC.

This clone has only a few counts. V and J are TRBV7-9 and TRBJ2-2; 7 nucleotides line up with TRBD1. Looked up from germline, CDR1 is SEHNR and CDR2 is FQNEAQ (reference sequence). V shed 5 bases and J 7 bases; nucleotides not matched to a gene: 10. The CDR3 length is 15 residues. CDR3 coding DNA: TGTGCCAGCAGCAAAGACAGGGTCTGGGTCGGGGAGCTGTTTTTT. This gives the protein CASSKDRVWVGELFF. The whole variable domain, filled in from reference TRBV7-9 and TRBJ2-2, reads DTGVSQNPRHKITKRGQNVTFRCDPISEHNRLYWYRQTLGQGPEFLTYFQNEAQLEKSRLLSDRFSAERPKGSFSTLEIQRTEQGDSAMYLCASSKDRVWVGELFFGEGSRLTVL.

The CDR3 DNA follows: TGTGCCAGCAGTGAAATGAGGGGCCGGGAGAATGAGCAGTTCTTC. Its translation: CASSEMRGRENEQFF. The chain has TRBV6-1 and TRBJ2-1; TRBD2 might be the D (6 bases). Germline loops: CDR1 MNHNS, CDR2 SASEGT. The CDR3 runs 15 residues. Trimming stripped 2 bases from V and 7 bases from J, with 15 bases between.

The chain combines TRBV5-4 with TRBJ2-1, with 8 nucleotides matching TRBD2. This CDR3 region has 15 residues. The ends lost 7 bases at V and 6 bases at J; junction bases unmatched: 12. Per the germline V gene, CDR1 is SGHNT and CDR2 is YYREEE (reference sequence). This CDR3 is CASETGTSKPNEQFF. The CDR3 nucleotides are TGTGCCAGCGAGACCGGGACTAGTAAGCCCAATGAGCAGTTCTTC.

The rearrangement links TRBV7-8 to TRBJ1-4, with TRBD1 identical over 9 bases. V lost 4 bases and J lost 6; bases outside the gene matches: 18. CDR3 length: 19 amino acids. Germline CDR1 and CDR2: SGHVS and FQNEAQ. DNA for the CDR3: TGTGCCAGCAGCTCTAGACCGGGACAGGGTCTCGATGGGGATGAAAAACTGTTTTTT. This encodes CASSSRPGQGLDGDEKLFF.

This chain links TRBV15 with TRBJ1-2; 7 nucleotides match TRBD1. The CDR3 runs 13 residues. V gave up 5 bases and J gave up 3 bases; unmatched junction bases: 3. Germline V gene sequence: CDR1 LNHNV, CDR2 YYDKDF (reference sequence). This chain's CDR3 is CATSPDRDYGYTF. CDR3 in DNA: TGTGCCACCAGCCCCGACAGGGACTATGGCTACACCTTC.